This T cell receptor (beta chain) was sequenced in a study of monozygotic twins with inflammatory bowel disease. General observations from the study: IBD patients carried less diverse TCRbeta repertoires (inverse Simpson) than healthy co-twins.

On this clonotype itself: Its antigen remains unidentified.

Samples each yielded cDNA through eight separate reactions. Added by template switching were UMIs that each held a 6-nucleotide sample barcode. From its re-call of the 5' RACE reads, TCRdb lists each CDR3 protein once, without DNA. Its listing shows a few hundred thousand distinct CDR3 sequences. This CDR3 has 13 residues. Germline V CDR1 and CDR2: SNHLY, FYNNEI. The sample was blood. V and J are TRBV2 and TRBJ2-3; absent DNA, TCRdb's TRBD1 call cannot be checked. This TCR was sampled from a human donor with ulcerative colitis or Crohn's disease, or a healthy co-twin of an affected twin (not recorded which). The CDR3 reads CASSGTGADTQYF.